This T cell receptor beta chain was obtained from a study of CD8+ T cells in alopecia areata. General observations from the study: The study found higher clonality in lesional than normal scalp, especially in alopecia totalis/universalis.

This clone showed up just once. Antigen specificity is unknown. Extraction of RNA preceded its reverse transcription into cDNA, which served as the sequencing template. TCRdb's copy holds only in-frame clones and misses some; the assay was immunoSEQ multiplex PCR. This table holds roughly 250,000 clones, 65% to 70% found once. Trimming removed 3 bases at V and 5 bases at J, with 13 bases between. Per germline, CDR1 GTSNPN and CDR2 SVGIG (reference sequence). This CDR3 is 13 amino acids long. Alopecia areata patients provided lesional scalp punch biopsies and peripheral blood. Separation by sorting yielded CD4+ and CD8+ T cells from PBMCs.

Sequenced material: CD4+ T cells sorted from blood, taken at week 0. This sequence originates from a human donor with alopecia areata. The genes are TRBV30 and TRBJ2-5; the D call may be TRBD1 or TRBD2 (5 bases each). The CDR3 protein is CAWSGTSAETQYF. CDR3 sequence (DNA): TGTGCCTGGAGCGGGACCTCAGCGGAGACCCAGTACTTC.